The 5 T cell receptor beta chains reported below all come from one sample, sequenced in a study of metastatic and nonmetastatic thyroid tumors. Through MiXCR, TCRdb re-clonotyped the PCR reads. This table has 31,000 or so clones, around 15% appearing once. Until they underwent thyroid surgery, no patient had received any treatment. Sequenced sample: blood. These receptors originate from a female donor with papillary thyroid cancer or a benign thyroid nodule (not recorded which). Some clones in this sample may be carry-over from other donors' samples.

Points on this clone: The sample has other DNA sequences that encode this CDR3 too. The chain uses TRBV7-2 and TRBJ2-1, with a possible D match to TRBD2 (6 bases). The V end lost 3 bases, the J end lost 4 bases, and 13 bases lay between the germline ends. This CDR3 region has 15 residues. CDR1 and CDR2 (germline): SGHTA, FQGNSA. The CDR3, as DNA: TGTGCCAGCAGCTTTAGCGGAAGTGGATACAATGAGCAGTTCTTC. This sequence encodes CASSFSGSGYNEQFF.

The V call is TRBV6-1, the J call TRBJ2-2; the match to TRBD1 covers 9 bases. Trimming removed 7 bases from V and 6 bases from J; junction bases left unmatched: 12. The V gene's germline CDR1 is MNHNS and CDR2 SASEGT. The CDR3 contains 16 residues. The DNA for the CDR3 is TGTGCCAGCACCTCTTCGGGACAGGGTAACGCCGGGGAGCTGTTTTTT. This translates into CASTSSGQGNAGELFF.

As to this clone: Within the sample, other DNA sequences also encode this same CDR3. The chain is built from TRBV11-3 and TRBJ2-7; no firm D call. The V gene's germline CDR1 is SGHNT and CDR2 YENEEA. This CDR3 has 15 residues. With 7 bases removed from V and 4 bases from J, the gap between germline ends came to 20 bases. The CDR3 coding sequence is TGTGCCAGCATAGACCAGGCTGGAGTGAATTACGAGCAGTACTTC. Translation gives CASIDQAGVNYEQYF.

As DNA, the CDR3 is TGCAGTGCTAGGTTGGGGGGGACAGAAGTCACTGAAGCTTTCTTT. This encodes CSARLGGTEVTEAFF. The chain joins TRBV20-1 to TRBJ1-1, with 7 bases identical to TRBD1. The ends lost 3 bases at V and 4 bases at J; junction bases unmatched: 11. The CDR3 totals 15 residues. Germline V gene sequence: CDR1 DFQATT, CDR2 SNEGSKA (reference sequence).

This clone was counted at least ten times. The chain recombines TRBV11-2 with TRBJ2-2, with 12 bases matching TRBD1. This CDR3 spans 17 amino acids. Germline V lookup: CDR1 SGHAT, CDR2 FQNNGV. J was trimmed by 5 bases and V by 5 bases; bases with no gene match: 9. CDR3 loop: CASSPSPGQGATGELFF. The CDR3 coding sequence is TGTGCCAGCAGCCCTTCCCCGGGACAGGGGGCTACCGGGGAGCTGTTTTTT.